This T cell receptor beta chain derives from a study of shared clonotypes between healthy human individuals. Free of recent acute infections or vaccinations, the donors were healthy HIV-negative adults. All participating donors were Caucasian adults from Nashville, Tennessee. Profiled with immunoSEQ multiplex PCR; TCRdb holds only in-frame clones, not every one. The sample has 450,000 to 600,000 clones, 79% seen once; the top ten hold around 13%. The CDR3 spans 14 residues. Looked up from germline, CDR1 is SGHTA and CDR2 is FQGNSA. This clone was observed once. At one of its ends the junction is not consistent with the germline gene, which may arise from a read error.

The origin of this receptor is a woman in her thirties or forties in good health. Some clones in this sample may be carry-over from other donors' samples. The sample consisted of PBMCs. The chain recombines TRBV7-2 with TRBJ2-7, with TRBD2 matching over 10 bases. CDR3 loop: CASRLAGGPYEQYF. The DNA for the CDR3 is TGTGCCAGCAGATTAGCGGGAGGACCCTACGAGCAGTACTTC.